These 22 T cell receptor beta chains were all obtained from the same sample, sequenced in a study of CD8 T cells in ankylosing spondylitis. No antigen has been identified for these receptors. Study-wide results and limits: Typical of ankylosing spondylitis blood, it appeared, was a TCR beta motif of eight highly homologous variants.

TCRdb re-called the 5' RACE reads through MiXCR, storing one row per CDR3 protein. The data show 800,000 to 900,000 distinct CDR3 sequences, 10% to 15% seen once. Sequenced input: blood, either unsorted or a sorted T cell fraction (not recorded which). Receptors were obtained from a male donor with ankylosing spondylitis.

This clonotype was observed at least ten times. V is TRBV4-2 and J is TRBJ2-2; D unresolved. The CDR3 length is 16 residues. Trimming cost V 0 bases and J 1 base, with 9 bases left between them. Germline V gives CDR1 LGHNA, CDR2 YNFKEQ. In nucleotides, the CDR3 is TGTGCCAGCAGCCAAGATGCCAGCCTGAACACCGGGGAGCTGTTTTTT. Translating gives CASSQDASLNTGELFF.

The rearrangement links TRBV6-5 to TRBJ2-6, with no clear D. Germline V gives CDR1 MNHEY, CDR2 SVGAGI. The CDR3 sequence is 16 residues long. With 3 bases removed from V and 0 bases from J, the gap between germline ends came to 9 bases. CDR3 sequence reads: CASSYWVSSGANVLTF. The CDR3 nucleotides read TGTGCCAGCAGTTATTGGGTCAGCTCTGGGGCCAACGTCCTGACTTTC.

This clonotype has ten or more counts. The CDR3 is CASSSWDTITGELFF. The CDR3 DNA follows: TGTGCCAGCAGCTCATGGGACACCATCACCGGGGAGCTGTTTTTT. The rearrangement joins TRBV7-8 to TRBJ2-2; TRBD1 might be the D (6 bases). Germline-derived CDR1 and CDR2 are SGHVS and FQNEAQ. V was shortened by 4 bases and J by 4 bases, with 13 bases between the two germline ends. CDR3 length equals 15 residues.

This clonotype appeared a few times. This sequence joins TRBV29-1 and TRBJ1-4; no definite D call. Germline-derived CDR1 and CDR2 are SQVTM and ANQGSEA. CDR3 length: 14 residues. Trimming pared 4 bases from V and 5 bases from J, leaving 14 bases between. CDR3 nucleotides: TGCAGCGTTGCCACAGCCGGGGAGAATGAAAAACTGTTTTTT. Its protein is CSVATAGENEKLFF.

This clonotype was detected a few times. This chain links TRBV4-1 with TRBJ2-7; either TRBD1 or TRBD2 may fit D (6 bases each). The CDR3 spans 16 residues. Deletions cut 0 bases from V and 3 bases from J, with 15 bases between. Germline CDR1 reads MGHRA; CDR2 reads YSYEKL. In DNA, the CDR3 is TGCGCCAGCAGCCAAGATCAGGGGACTGATTTCTACGAGCAGTACTTC. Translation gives CASSQDQGTDFYEQYF.

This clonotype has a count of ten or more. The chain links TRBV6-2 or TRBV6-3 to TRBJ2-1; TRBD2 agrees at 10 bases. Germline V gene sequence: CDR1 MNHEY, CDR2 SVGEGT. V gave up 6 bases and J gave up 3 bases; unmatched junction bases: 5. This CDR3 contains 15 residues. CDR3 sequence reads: CASSSLAGVYNEQFF. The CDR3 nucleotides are TGTGCCAGCAGCTCCCTAGCGGGAGTCTACAATGAGCAGTTCTTC.

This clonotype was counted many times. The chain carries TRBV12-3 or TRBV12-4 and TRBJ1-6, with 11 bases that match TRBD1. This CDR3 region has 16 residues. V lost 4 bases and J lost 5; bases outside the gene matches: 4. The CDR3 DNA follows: TGTGCCAGCAGTTGGGGACAGGGGGAGAATAATTCACCCCTCCACTTT. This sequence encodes CASSWGQGENNSPLHF.

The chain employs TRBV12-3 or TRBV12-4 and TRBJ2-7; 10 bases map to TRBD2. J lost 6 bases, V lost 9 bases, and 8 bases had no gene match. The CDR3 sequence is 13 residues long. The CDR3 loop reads CASRSGRRGEQYF. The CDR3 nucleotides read TGTGCCAGTCGTAGCGGGAGGCGTGGCGAGCAGTACTTC.

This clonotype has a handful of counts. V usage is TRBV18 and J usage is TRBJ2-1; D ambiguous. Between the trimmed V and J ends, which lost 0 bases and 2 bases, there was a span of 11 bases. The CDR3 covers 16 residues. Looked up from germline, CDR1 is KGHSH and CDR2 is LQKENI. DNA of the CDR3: TGTGCCAGCTCACCACCGCCCGCCAACACCTACAATGAGCAGTTCTTC. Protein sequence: CASSPPPANTYNEQFF.

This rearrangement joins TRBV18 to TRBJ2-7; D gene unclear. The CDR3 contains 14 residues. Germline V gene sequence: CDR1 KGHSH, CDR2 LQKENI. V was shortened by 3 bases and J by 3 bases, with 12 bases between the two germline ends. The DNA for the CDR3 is TGTGCCAGCTCACCTTTAACGGCCCACTACGAGCAGTACTTC. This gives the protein CASSPLTAHYEQYF.

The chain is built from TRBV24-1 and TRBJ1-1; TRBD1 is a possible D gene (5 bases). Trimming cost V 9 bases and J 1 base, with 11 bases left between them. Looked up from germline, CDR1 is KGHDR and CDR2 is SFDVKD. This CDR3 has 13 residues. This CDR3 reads CATVGHSNTEAFF. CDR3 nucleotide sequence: TGTGCCACCGTCGGACACTCGAACACTGAAGCTTTCTTT.

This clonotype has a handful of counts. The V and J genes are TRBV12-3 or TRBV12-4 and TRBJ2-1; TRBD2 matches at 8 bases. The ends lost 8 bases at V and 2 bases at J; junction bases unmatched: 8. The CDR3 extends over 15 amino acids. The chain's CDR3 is CASCEVRGAYNEQFF. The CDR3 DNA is TGTGCCAGCTGTGAGGTGCGGGGGGCCTACAATGAGCAGTTCTTC.

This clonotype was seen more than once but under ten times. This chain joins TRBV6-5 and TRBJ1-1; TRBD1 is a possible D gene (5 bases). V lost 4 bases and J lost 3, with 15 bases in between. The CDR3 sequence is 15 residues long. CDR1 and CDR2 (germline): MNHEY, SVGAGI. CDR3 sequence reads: CASSSTGRADTEAFF. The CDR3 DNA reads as TGTGCCAGCAGTTCGACCGGCAGGGCGGACACTGAAGCTTTCTTT.

CDR3 coding DNA: TGTGCCAGCAGTGATATGAGGGGAGTGGGCACTGAAGCTTTCTTT. Translating it yields CASSDMRGVGTEAFF. J is TRBJ1-1 and V is TRBV25-1; D might be TRBD1 (5 bases). From germline, CDR1 is MGHDK and CDR2 SYGVNS. The ends were cut back, 3 bases at V and 4 bases at J, with 15 bases in the middle. The CDR3 consists of 15 residues. Full variable domain (rest looked up from reference TRBV25-1 and TRBJ1-1): EADIYQTPRYLVIGTGKKITLECSQTMGHDKMYWYQQDPGMELHLIHYSYGVNSTEKGDLSSESTVSRIRTEHFPLTLESARPSHTSQYLCASSDMRGVGTEAFFGQGTRLTVV.

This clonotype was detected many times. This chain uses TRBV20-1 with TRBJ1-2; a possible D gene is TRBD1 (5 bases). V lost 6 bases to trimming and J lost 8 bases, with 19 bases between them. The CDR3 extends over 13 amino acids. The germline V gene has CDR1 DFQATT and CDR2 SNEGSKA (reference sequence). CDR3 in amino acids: CSAPGFGLEGYTF. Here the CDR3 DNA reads TGCAGTGCGCCAGGGTTCGGTTTGGAGGGCTACACCTTC.

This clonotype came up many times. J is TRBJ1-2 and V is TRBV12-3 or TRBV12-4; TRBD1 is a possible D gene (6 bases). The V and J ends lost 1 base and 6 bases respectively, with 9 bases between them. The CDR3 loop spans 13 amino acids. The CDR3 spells CASSLGGLDGYTF. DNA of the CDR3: TGTGCCAGCAGTTTAGGGGGGCTTGATGGCTACACCTTC.

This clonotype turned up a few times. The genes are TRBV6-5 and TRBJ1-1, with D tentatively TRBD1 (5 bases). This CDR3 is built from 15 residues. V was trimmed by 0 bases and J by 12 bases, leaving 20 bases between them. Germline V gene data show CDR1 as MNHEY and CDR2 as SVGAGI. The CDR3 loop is CASSYSGSGQDGTFF. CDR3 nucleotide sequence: TGTGCCAGCAGTTACTCGGGATCTGGACAAGACGGTACTTTCTTT.

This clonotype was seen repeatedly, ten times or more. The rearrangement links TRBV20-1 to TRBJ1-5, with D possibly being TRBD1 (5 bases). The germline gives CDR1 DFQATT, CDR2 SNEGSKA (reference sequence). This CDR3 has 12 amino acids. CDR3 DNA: TGCAGCGCAGGGTCTATCAATCAGCCCCAGCATTTT. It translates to CSAGSINQPQHF.

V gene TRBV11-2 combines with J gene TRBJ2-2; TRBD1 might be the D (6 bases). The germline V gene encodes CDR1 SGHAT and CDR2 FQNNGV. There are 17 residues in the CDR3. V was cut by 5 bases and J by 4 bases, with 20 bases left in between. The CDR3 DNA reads TGTGCCAGCAGCAACCTAATTAGGACAGTCAGCACCGGGGAGCTGTTTTTT. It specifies CASSNLIRTVSTGELFF.

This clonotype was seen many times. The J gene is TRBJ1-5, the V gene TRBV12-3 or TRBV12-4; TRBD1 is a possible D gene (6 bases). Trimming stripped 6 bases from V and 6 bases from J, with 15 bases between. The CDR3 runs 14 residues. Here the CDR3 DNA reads TGTGCCAGCAGCCCGACAGGATACGGTCAGCCCCAGCATTTT. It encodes CASSPTGYGQPQHF.

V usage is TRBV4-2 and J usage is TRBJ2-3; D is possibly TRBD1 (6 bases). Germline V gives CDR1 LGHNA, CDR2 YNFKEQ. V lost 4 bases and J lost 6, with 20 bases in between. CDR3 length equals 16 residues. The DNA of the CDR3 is TGTGCCAGCAGCCTTGGGGGCGGAGACCTGGGTGATACGCAGTATTTT. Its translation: CASSLGGGDLGDTQYF.

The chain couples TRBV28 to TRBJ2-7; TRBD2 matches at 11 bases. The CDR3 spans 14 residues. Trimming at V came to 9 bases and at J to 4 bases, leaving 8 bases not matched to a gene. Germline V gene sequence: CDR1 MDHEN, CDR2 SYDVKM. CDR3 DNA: TGTGCCAGTAAACGGACTAGCGGGCAATACGAGCAGTACTTC. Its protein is CASKRTSGQYEQYF.